This T cell receptor beta chain was sequenced for a study of OX40 agonist ivuxolimab in advanced cancers. Turning to the overall study: The costimulatory receptor OX40 (CD134) was targeted by ivuxolimab, a fully human IgG2 agonistic monoclonal antibody. Intravenous ivuxolimab was administered to patients every 2 weeks at six dose levels: 0.01, 0.1, 0.3, 1.5, 3 and 10 mg/kg. Among the approximately 50 dose-escalation patients, some 20 had hepatocellular carcinoma, about 15 melanoma, 9 renal cell carcinoma and 9 head and neck cancer. In the dose-escalation cohort, 70% to 85% of patients were male, and the mean age was around 60 years, with a range of roughly 20 to 79. Patients were allowed to have had prior anti-PD-1, anti-PD-L1 or anti-CTLA-4 therapy, and roughly two fifths of the dose-escalation patients had been treated with checkpoint inhibitors. Partial responses occurred in three dose-escalation patients: two with cutaneous melanoma and one with hepatocellular carcinoma. Peripheral TCRbeta sequencing was intended to test whether TCR sequence diversity was altered and clonal T-cell expansion was caused by ivuxolimab. The paper covers the monotherapy dose-escalation part of the phase I ivuxolimab trial, which included N of about 56 patients. The investigation overall reported the following: In partial responders in the 0.1-3.0 mg/kg groups, normalized peripheral clonal expansion was found to be among the lowest, especially among CD8+ T cells. Low levels of normalized T-cell clonal expansion were also seen in some nonresponding patients. Which antigens the clonally expanded peripheral T cells were specific for was not determined. At doses of 0.1 to 3.0 mg/kg, clonal expansion of both CD4+ and CD8+ blood T cells was observed from baseline to week 6. After ivuxolimab, more expanded clones were found on average in CD8+ T cells than in CD4+ T cells.

The trial excluded patients who had a history of autoimmune disease or who were on systemic immunosuppression. Peripheral blood for TCR sequencing was drawn from every dose cohort at baseline, at cycle 4 day 1 and at cycle 7 day 1. The samples were taken from a phase I, first-in-human, multicenter, open-label dose-escalation trial of ivuxolimab. Adults with locally advanced or metastatic melanoma, renal cell, hepatocellular, or head and neck squamous cell carcinoma were enrolled in the trial. Before TCR sequencing, CD4+ T cells and CD8+ T cells from peripheral blood were sorted into separate populations. In regard to this clone: What antigen it recognizes has not been identified. Base qualities are missing; no much larger clone stands one base away.

For sequencing of the TCRbeta CDR3 region, genomic DNA was extracted from the sorted cells. The immunoSEQ Assay was used for sequencing of TCRbeta CDR3 regions. This immuneACCESS table, as held by TCRdb, lists in-frame sequences with V and J called but not all clones. Of the missing ones, under half trace to an unresolved V gene in checked studies; the others have no known cause. The sample has roughly 80,000 clones on record, about 91% of them singletons. The ten largest clones capture roughly 0.38% of the sample. The sequence came from an adult with an advanced solid tumor such as melanoma, head and neck, liver or kidney cancer. The sample here was CD4+ or CD8+ T cells sorted from blood, taken in a trial of the OX40 agonist ivuxolimab.

In nucleotides, the sequence is TGTGCCAGCAGCTTTACAGGGGGGACGGCGGGAGGAGGGGCCCACTACGAGCAGTACTTC. This is translated as CASSFTGGTAGGGAHYEQYF. The chain joins TRBV7-8 to TRBJ2-7, with the D segment possibly TRBD1 or TRBD2, each aligning over 8 bases. The CDR3 runs 20 residues from the cysteine to the phenylalanine. Only the CDR3 part of the read is kept: 60 bases, read in frame from the first base. The junction carries 30 bases between V and J, which are trimmed by 3 bases and 3 bases respectively. Taken from the germline V gene, the CDR1 and CDR2 loops are SGHVS and FQNEAQ.